This T cell receptor beta chain was documented in a study of molecular identifiers for immune sequencing clone quantification. Overall study context: Five portions were made in replicates from RNA of about 21,000 or 97,000 naive CD8 cells, and four underwent sequencing.

Regarding the study as a whole: Effector cells kept over 99% of their molecules in clones above 20 RNA copies, while naive cells kept under 1% there.

This clonotype was seen a few times. The antigen is unknown. Trimming stripped 0 bases from V and 3 bases from J, with 15 bases between. This CDR3 has 15 residues. The V gene's germline CDR1 is DFQATT and CDR2 SNEGSKA (reference sequence). Previously described methods with listed TCR primers produced the bulk TCR libraries. One entry per CDR3 protein, called by TCRdb with MiXCR from the PCR reads. The sample consists of about 500,000 distinct CDR3 sequences, about a fifth of them appearing once. This TCR was recovered from a human donor in good health. Some libraries in this study had Jurkat cell RNA spiked in. The chain is built from TRBV20-1 and TRBJ2-7; TRBD1 or TRBD2 may be the D gene (5 bases each). Sequencing was performed on naive CD8+ T cells from blood, with Jurkat cell RNA spiked in. Documented subset: FACS-sorted CD8+CD4-CCR7+CD45RA+ naive T cells. The CDR3 nucleotides are TGCAGTGCTAGAGATTTTGTAGCGAGGGGCTACGAGCAGTACTTC. This codes for CSARDFVARGYEQYF.